This entry lists 20 T cell receptor beta chains sequenced from one sample in a study of shared clonotypes between healthy human individuals (TCRdb year 2020). For the CD8 naive samples, CD45RO-negative cells were positively selected for CCR7, yielding a CD45RA+CCR7+ population from which TemRA cells were excluded. The library relied on the immunoSEQ multiplex PCR assay. TCRdb obtained this table from immuneACCESS and retained in-frame rearrangements with V and J assigned. These tables miss some clones; where compared with another copy, unresolved V genes account for less than half of the shortfall, and the remainder is unexplained. The sample table records just over 2,000,000 clones; about 95% of these occur just once. The ten biggest clones cover about 1.1% of the sample. Sequenced sample: naive CD8+ T cells sorted from blood. According to the study, the label for this sample's cell subset or site signals: CD45RA+CCR7+. The receptors here all came from a man younger than 35 in good health.

This sequence joins TRBV4-2 and TRBJ2-5, with D unclear. Trimming took off 0 bases at V and 2 bases at J, with 19 bases between the two ends. Germline CDR1 LGHNA, CDR2 YNFKEQ. There are 18 residues in the CDR3. The CDR3: CASSQEKGTEVSQETQYF. The CDR3 DNA sequence: TGTGCCAGCAGCCAAGAAAAGGGAACGGAAGTGTCACAAGAGACCCAGTACTTC.

The rearrangement links TRBV25-1 to TRBJ2-7; D is unresolved. The CDR3 is 12 amino acids. Between the trimmed V and J ends, which lost 5 bases and 2 bases, there was a span of 7 bases. CDR1 is MGHDK, CDR2 SYGVNS, per germline. CDR3 in DNA: TGTGCCAGCAGTCCCAGCCCCTACGAGCAGTACTTC. This sequence encodes CASSPSPYEQYF.

The chain carries TRBV6-5 and TRBJ1-2; D is undetermined. The V gene lost 4 bases and the J gene lost 5 bases, with 11 bases spanning the gap. The CDR3 spans 13 residues. Germline CDR1 reads MNHEY; CDR2 reads SVGAGI. The CDR3 region is CASSFERWYGYTF. In DNA form, the CDR3 reads TGTGCCAGCAGTTTCGAGAGGTGGTATGGCTACACCTTC.

The CDR3 region is CASSFQTGGHEQYF. The CDR3 DNA reads as TGTGCCAGCAGCTTCCAGACAGGGGGGCACGAGCAGTACTTC. The rearrangement uses TRBV7-8 and TRBJ2-7; 9 bases align to TRBD1. In germline, CDR1 is SGHVS, CDR2 FQNEAQ. This CDR3 comprises 14 residues. V lost 3 bases, J lost 5 bases, and 5 bases stayed unmatched.

The V gene is TRBV6-4, the J gene TRBJ2-5; D might be TRBD2 (5 bases). V lost 3 bases and J lost 4, with 15 bases in between. Germline V lookup: CDR1 MRHNA, CDR2 SNTAGT. This CDR3 comprises 15 residues. In DNA form, the CDR3 reads TGTGCCAGCAGTGAAGAAGAAGGGAGACGAGAGACCCAGTACTTC. This translates into CASSEEEGRRETQYF.

The chain combines TRBV14 with TRBJ1-1, with D unclear. The ends were cut back, 4 bases at V and 0 bases at J, with 15 bases in the middle. CDR3 length equals 16 residues. Germline V gene data show CDR1 as SGHDN and CDR2 as FVKESK. CDR3 DNA: TGTGCCAGCAGCCCAAACGGGGAAGGTTTGAACACTGAAGCTTTCTTT. Protein product: CASSPNGEGLNTEAFF.

A word on this clone: Other nucleotide sequences in the sample specify the same CDR3. The gene calls are TRBV7-8 and TRBJ2-7; possible D gene TRBD2, 5 bases. In germline, CDR1 is SGHVS, CDR2 FQNEAQ. The CDR3 runs to 11 residues. V gave up 5 bases and J gave up 4 bases, with 6 bases separating them. CDR3 bases: TGTGCCAGCAGCCCGGGGTACGAGCAGTACTTC. Protein sequence: CASSPGYEQYF.

The CDR3 here is CASSPTWGESSYNEQFF. For the CDR3, the DNA is TGTGCCAGCAGCCCTACCTGGGGTGAGAGCTCCTACAATGAGCAGTTCTTC. The chain employs TRBV7-9 and TRBJ2-1; D is unclear. Between the trimmed V and J ends, which lost 5 bases and 0 bases, there was a span of 17 bases. The CDR3 extends over 17 amino acids. CDR1 and CDR2 from the germline V gene are SEHNR and FQNEAQ (reference sequence).

This clone was observed a single time. The J gene is TRBJ2-3, the V gene TRBV4-1, with 9 positions matching TRBD2. V dropped 5 bases and J dropped 4; count of bases not matched to a gene: 4. This CDR3 region has 14 residues. Germline-derived CDR1 and CDR2 are MGHRA and YSYEKL. The CDR3 spells CASSIRLAADTQYF. CDR3 DNA sequence: TGCGCCAGCAGCATCCGACTAGCGGCAGATACGCAGTATTTT.

The chain carries TRBV13 and TRBJ2-3; D might be TRBD2 (6 bases). The V and J ends lost 5 bases and 9 bases respectively, with 12 bases between them. The CDR3 consists of 12 residues. Germline V gives CDR1 PRHDT, CDR2 FYEKMQ (reference sequence). As DNA, the CDR3 is TGTGCCAGCAGCCCGGGAGAGGGGACGCAGTATTTT. It encodes CASSPGEGTQYF.

This clone has a single count. The rearrangement uses TRBV30 and TRBJ1-2; TRBD1 matches at 8 bases. This CDR3 is built from 14 residues. Germline V lookup: CDR1 GTSNPN, CDR2 SVGIG (reference sequence). V was pared by 8 bases and J by 4 bases, with 12 bases of the junction left unmatched. CDR3 sequence reads: CAGAQGAVFYGYTF. The DNA for the CDR3 is TGTGCCGGGGCCCAGGGGGCTGTATTCTATGGCTACACCTTC. The variable domain in full, completed from reference TRBV30 and TRBJ1-2, reads SQTIHQWPATLVQPVGSPLSLECTVEGTSNPNLYWYRQAAGRGLQLLFYSVGIGQISSEVPQNLSASRPQDRQFILSSKKLLLSDSGFYLCAGAQGAVFYGYTFGSGTRLTVV.

The rearrangement uses TRBV4-1 and TRBJ2-2; 7 bases match TRBD2. This CDR3 comprises 15 residues. Trimming at V came to 3 bases and at J to 5 bases, leaving 6 bases not matched to a gene. CDR1 is MGHRA and CDR2 is YSYEKL in the germline V gene. The CDR3 DNA is TGCGCCAGCAGCCACTCAGCGGGGCTAACCGGGGAGCTGTTTTTT. This sequence encodes CASSHSAGLTGELFF.

Only one count was recorded for this clone. The rearrangement uses TRBV29-1 and TRBJ1-2; 8 bases line up with TRBD1. The CDR3 is 14 residues long. Germline CDR1 is SQVTM and CDR2 is ANQGSEA. V lost 5 bases, J lost 3 bases, and 8 bases stayed unmatched. The chain's CDR3 is CSVPKDREDYGYTF. CDR3 DNA sequence: TGCAGCGTTCCAAAGGACAGGGAGGACTATGGCTACACCTTC.

The chain joins TRBV7-6 to TRBJ2-2; D remains unclear. V lost 1 base to trimming and J lost 2 bases, with 8 bases between them. The CDR3 covers 15 residues. CDR1 is SGHVS and CDR2 is FNYEAQ in the germline V gene. CDR3 DNA sequence: TGTGCCAGCAGCTTAGGTGCAGTTAACACCGGGGAGCTGTTTTTT. It codes for CASSLGAVNTGELFF.

The CDR3 coding sequence is TGCAGCGTTGAGGCATACTACGAGCAGTACTTC. This gives the protein CSVEAYYEQYF. This rearrangement joins TRBV29-1 to TRBJ2-7; D remains unclear. The CDR3 contains 11 residues. Trimming pared 3 bases from V and 3 bases from J, leaving 6 bases between. In germline, CDR1 is SQVTM, CDR2 ANQGSEA.

V usage is TRBV6-5 and J usage is TRBJ2-1; 11 bases align to TRBD1. The CDR3 covers 15 residues. V was pared by 6 bases and J by 7 bases, with 8 bases of the junction left unmatched. Germline-derived CDR1 and CDR2 are MNHEY and SVGAGI. The CDR3 bases are TGTGCCAGCAGCAAAGGACAGGGGGCGCGGAATGAGCAGTTCTTC. It encodes CASSKGQGARNEQFF.

The chain is built from TRBV5-1 and TRBJ1-1; TRBD1 matches at 7 bases. This CDR3 spans 15 amino acids. Trimming removed 2 bases from V and 3 bases from J; junction bases left unmatched: 7. The germline V gene encodes CDR1 SGHRS and CDR2 YFSETQ. This CDR3 reads CASSFRVQGDTEAFF. CDR3 nucleotides: TGCGCCAGCAGCTTTAGGGTCCAGGGGGACACTGAAGCTTTCTTT.

This sequence joins TRBV7-9 and TRBJ1-1; D uncertain. The germline V and J ends were trimmed by 1 base and 0 bases, with 9 bases remaining between them. The germline CDR1 and CDR2 sequences are SEHNR and FQNEAQ (reference sequence). CDR3 length: 15 residues. CDR3 nucleotides: TGTGCCAGCAGCTTAGATATAGGCATGAACACTGAAGCTTTCTTT. It specifies CASSLDIGMNTEAFF.

CDR3 sequence reads: CASSKDRGRDQPQHF. Here the CDR3 DNA reads TGTGCCAGTAGTAAGGACAGGGGACGGGATCAGCCCCAGCATTTT. The chain recombines TRBV19 with TRBJ1-5; 9 bases align to TRBD1. The CDR3 runs to 15 residues. The V and J ends lost 4 bases and 5 bases, in that order; junction bases with no gene match: 6. Germline V gives CDR1 LNHDA, CDR2 SQIVND (reference sequence).

This chain connects TRBV15 to TRBJ1-2; the D is unclear. CDR1 and CDR2 from the germline V gene are LNHNV and YYDKDF (reference sequence). The CDR3 is 15 amino acids. The ends were cut back, 0 bases at V and 0 bases at J, with 8 bases in the middle. CDR3 DNA: TGTGCCACCAGCAGAGAGGGAGATGCTAACTATGGCTACACCTTC. It is translated as CATSREGDANYGYTF.